This entry lists 21 T cell receptor beta chains sequenced from one sample in a study of CD8 T cells in ankylosing spondylitis. Regarding the study as a whole: What seemed typical of ankylosing spondylitis blood was a TCR beta motif built from 8 or 9 highly homologous variants.

MiXCR was run by TCRdb on the 5' RACE reads, yielding one entry per CDR3 protein. The sample holds fewer than 550,000 distinct CDR3 sequences, roughly 5% seen once. These TCRs' antigens remain unknown. Sequencing was performed on blood, either unsorted or a sorted T cell fraction (not recorded which). Receptor source: a male donor with ankylosing spondylitis.

This clonotype was seen at least ten times. V gene TRBV20-1 combines with J gene TRBJ1-4; D possibly corresponds to TRBD1 (6 bases). This CDR3 region has 13 residues. The germline V and J ends were trimmed by 5 bases and 7 bases, with 14 bases remaining between them. Germline assignment: CDR1 DFQATT and CDR2 SNEGSKA (reference sequence). This chain's CDR3 is CSAVVGAREKLFF. The CDR3 DNA reads TGCAGTGCTGTCGTGGGGGCTCGTGAAAAACTGTTTTTT.

The chain employs TRBV5-1 and TRBJ2-7, with 8 bases aligning to TRBD1. CDR1 and CDR2 (germline): SGHRS, YFSETQ. V lost 0 bases to trimming and J lost 5 bases; unmatched junction nucleotides: 4. This CDR3 contains 14 residues. CDR3 DNA: TGCGCCAGCAGCTTGGCGGACAGGGCCAACGAGCAGTACTTC. Translation: CASSLADRANEQYF.

In this sample, this clonotype turned up many times. The V gene is TRBV5-1, the J gene TRBJ2-1; D possibly corresponds to TRBD1 (6 bases). Trimming cost V 4 bases and J 4 bases, with 18 bases left between them. CDR1 is SGHRS, CDR2 YFSETQ, per germline. The CDR3 loop spans 16 amino acids. The CDR3 sequence: CASSVNRVMGYNEQFF. The CDR3 region has the DNA TGCGCCAGCAGCGTGAACAGGGTCATGGGTTACAATGAGCAGTTCTTC.

This clonotype appeared many times. The chain recombines TRBV20-1 with TRBJ2-3, with no clear D. The germline V gene encodes CDR1 DFQATT and CDR2 SNEGSKA (reference sequence). Trimming stripped 3 bases from V and 1 base from J, with 2 bases between. The CDR3 contains 11 residues. The CDR3 spells CSARGTDTQYF. CDR3 DNA sequence: TGCAGTGCTAGGGGCACAGATACGCAGTATTTT.

This clonotype has a count of ten or more. The gene calls are TRBV20-1 and TRBJ1-5, with a weak D call TRBD1 (6 bases). The V end lost 4 bases, the J end lost 4 bases, and 11 bases lay between the germline ends. CDR1 and CDR2 from the germline V gene are DFQATT and SNEGSKA (reference sequence). The CDR3 contains 13 residues. CDR3 amino acids: CSAIPGANQPQHF. DNA of the CDR3: TGCAGTGCTATACCGGGGGCAAATCAGCCCCAGCATTTT.

This clonotype was counted at least ten times. The CDR3 protein is CASSDGGRGHGYTF. The CDR3 bases are TGTGCCAGCAGTGATGGAGGCAGGGGCCATGGCTACACCTTC. V and J are TRBV6-1 and TRBJ1-2, with a possible D match to TRBD1 (6 bases). Germline V CDR1 and CDR2: MNHNS, SASEGT. The ends were cut back, 3 bases at V and 6 bases at J, with 14 bases in the middle. The CDR3 has 14 residues.

This clonotype appeared many times. The V gene is TRBV6-2 or TRBV6-3, the J gene TRBJ1-2; maybe TRBD1 (5 bases). There are 13 residues in the CDR3. The germline V gene encodes CDR1 MNHEY and CDR2 SVGEGT. V lost 7 bases and J 5 bases, leaving 14 bases between the germline ends. CDR3 amino acids: CASTGTEDYGYTF. CDR3 sequence (DNA): TGTGCCAGCACCGGGACGGAGGATTATGGCTACACCTTC.

This clonotype was detected ten times or more. The J gene is TRBJ2-5, the V gene TRBV24-1; D not resolved. The V gene lost 2 bases and the J gene lost 9 bases, with 15 bases spanning the gap. This CDR3 spans 14 amino acids. Germline CDR1 is KGHDR and CDR2 is SFDVKD. This CDR3 is CATSDSSIPGPQYF. In DNA, the CDR3 is TGTGCCACCAGTGATTCCAGTATCCCAGGTCCCCAGTACTTC.

This clonotype was observed at least ten times. The V call is TRBV7-8, the J call TRBJ2-7; no clear D gene. Trimming took 0 bases from V and 2 from J, leaving 11 bases between them. This CDR3 contains 15 residues. CDR1 and CDR2 (germline): SGHVS, FQNEAQ. CDR3 nucleotide sequence: TGTGCCAGCAGCTTAGCGCTTGAGGCCCCCTACGAGCAGTACTTC. Translating gives CASSLALEAPYEQYF.

This clonotype was observed many times. The V gene is TRBV7-9, the J gene TRBJ2-1; D possibly corresponds to TRBD1 (5 bases). The CDR3 covers 16 residues. CDR1 and CDR2 (germline): SEHNR, FQNEAQ (reference sequence). The V end was cut by 5 bases, the J end by 7 bases, with 21 bases between. This chain's CDR3 is CASSPPDGASFNEQFF. CDR3 nucleotide sequence: TGTGCCAGCAGCCCCCCCGATGGGGCTAGTTTTAATGAGCAGTTCTTC.

This clonotype occurred many times. The chain couples TRBV12-3 or TRBV12-4 to TRBJ1-4; no firm D call. The CDR3 sequence is 15 residues long. Trimming removed 3 bases at V and 7 bases at J, with 15 bases between. CDR3 bases: TGTGCCAGCAGTTTTGCCGGTGCGATGGGTGAAAAACTGTTTTTT. Its protein is CASSFAGAMGEKLFF.

This clonotype was recorded many times. V gene TRBV4-1 combines with J gene TRBJ1-5; D gene uncertain. Germline V gene sequence: CDR1 MGHRA, CDR2 YSYEKL. Deletions cut 2 bases from V and 0 bases from J, with 2 bases between. There are 13 residues in the CDR3. The CDR3 bases are TGCGCCAGCAGCCAATATAGCAATCAGCCCCAGCATTTT. Translated, it gives CASSQYSNQPQHF.

About this clonotype: A single base separates this from a much larger clone, so it may be a read error. CDR3 loop: CASSTLGGYTEQFF. Written as DNA, the CDR3 is TGTGCCAGCAGTACCTTAGGGGGTTACACTGAGCAGTTCTTC. V gene TRBV28 combines with J gene TRBJ2-1, with D tentatively TRBD1 (6 bases). The CDR3 loop spans 14 amino acids. CDR1 and CDR2 from the germline V gene are MDHEN and SYDVKM.

This clonotype was observed at least ten times. The chain couples TRBV4-2 to TRBJ2-3; no clear D. V lost 0 bases and J 5 bases, leaving 15 bases between the germline ends. Germline V gives CDR1 LGHNA, CDR2 YNFKEQ. The length of the CDR3 is 16 residues. The CDR3 DNA reads TGTGCCAGCAGCCAAGATCTCCGGAGTGCGGTAGATACGCAGTATTTT. Translated: CASSQDLRSAVDTQYF.

This clonotype was detected ten times or more. The rearrangement joins TRBV7-8 to TRBJ1-5; tentatively, D is TRBD1 (5 bases). Trimming took 7 bases from V and 4 from J, leaving 14 bases between them. The CDR3 runs 14 residues. Germline loops: CDR1 SGHVS, CDR2 FQNEAQ. Here the CDR3 reads CASTTTTGNQPQHF. The CDR3 bases are TGTGCCAGCACCACAACCACAGGAAATCAGCCCCAGCATTTT.

Ten or more counts support this clonotype. The rearrangement joins TRBV11-3 to TRBJ1-2; D might be TRBD1 (5 bases). V was trimmed by 4 bases and J by 3 bases, leaving 9 bases between them. There are 13 residues in the CDR3. Germline V gene sequence: CDR1 SGHNT, CDR2 YENEEA. CDR3 DNA sequence: TGTGCCAGCAGCTCAAGGGACGACTATGGCTACACCTTC. Protein: CASSSRDDYGYTF. Supplemented by reference TRBV11-3 and TRBJ1-2, the full variable domain reads EAGVVQSPRYKIIEKKQPVAFWCNPISGHNTLYWYLQNLGQGPELLIRYENEEAVDDSQLPKDRFSAERLKGVDSTLKIQPAELGDSAVYLCASSSRDDYGYTFGSGTRLTVV.

V usage is TRBV5-1 and J usage is TRBJ2-3; 7 nucleotides agree with TRBD1. The CDR3 is 14 residues long. Germline V gene data show CDR1 as SGHRS and CDR2 as YFSETQ. V lost 7 bases, J lost 1 base, and 6 bases stayed unmatched. CDR3 sequence: CASGRTGRTDTQYF. CDR3 DNA: TGCGCCAGCGGGCGGACAGGTCGCACAGATACGCAGTATTTT.

This clonotype was detected only a few times. The rearrangement uses TRBV20-1 and TRBJ1-1; possibly TRBD1 for D (5 bases). V dropped 1 base and J dropped 7 bases, with 13 bases sitting between them. CDR1 is DFQATT, CDR2 SNEGSKA, per germline (reference sequence). This CDR3 has 13 amino acids. The CDR3 nucleotides read TGCAGTGCTAGAGCCGGGACGGTCGATGAAGCTTTCTTT. This codes for CSARAGTVDEAFF.

This clonotype was observed at least ten times. The chain carries TRBV29-1 and TRBJ2-2; D possibly corresponds to TRBD1 (6 bases). Trimming took off 6 bases at V and 1 base at J, with 12 bases between the two ends. From germline, CDR1 is SQVTM and CDR2 ANQGSEA. CDR3 size: 14 residues. The CDR3 loop reads CSVQGPLNTGELFF. CDR3 bases: TGCAGCGTACAGGGTCCCCTGAACACCGGGGAGCTGTTTTTT.

This clonotype has at least ten counts. The rearrangement joins TRBV10-3 to TRBJ2-2, with D possibly being TRBD1 (5 bases). From germline, CDR1 is ENHRY and CDR2 SYGVKD. Trimming stripped 10 bases from V and 6 bases from J, with 9 bases between. The CDR3 runs 11 residues. The CDR3 coding sequence is TGTGCCACCCAGGGATCCGGGGAGCTGTTTTTT. This translates into CATQGSGELFF.

There are many counts of this clonotype. The rearrangement uses TRBV20-1 and TRBJ2-7; 10 bases align to TRBD2. Germline V lookup: CDR1 DFQATT, CDR2 SNEGSKA (reference sequence). There are 13 residues in the CDR3. Trimming removed 3 bases from V and 5 bases from J; junction bases left unmatched: 4. The CDR3 bases are TGCAGTGCTAGTAGGCTAGCGGGAGACGAGCAGTACTTC. This codes for CSASRLAGDEQYF.